This is a list of T cell receptor beta chains from one sample in a study of blood T cell repertoires in COVID-19. The protocol was immunoSEQ multiplex PCR, while the TCRdb copy is restricted to in-frame clones and leaves out a portion. The sample carries 200,000 to 250,000 clones, less than 85% recorded once. Sequenced input: peripheral blood. The receptors were gathered from a woman aged 80 or over with acute or convalescent COVID-19. Both conserved end residues are part of each CDR3. The D gene is left open where the match is weak. The size entry is marked missing in some rows and otherwise reads once, few, many or a size class.

>TRBD1|NA|TRBJ2-5|TRBV12-3/TRBV12-4
TGTGCCAGCACCGTCGGACAGGGGGGAGCCCAGTACTTC
CASTVGQGGAQYF
>NA|NA|TRBJ2-3|TRBV24-1
TGTGCCACCGAGGGAAGGGTCTCAGATACGCAGTATTTT
CATEGRVSDTQYF
>TRBD1|NA|TRBJ2-7|TRBV7-7
TGTGCCAGCAGCGAACAGGGGGCTAACGAGCAGTACTTC
CASSEQGANEQYF
>NA|NA|TRBJ2-1|TRBV11-3
TGTGCCAGCAGCTTGACAGATAACTCCTACAATGAGCAGTTCTTC
CASSLTDNSYNEQFF
>NA|NA|TRBJ2-1|TRBV20-1
TGCAGTGGGAGAAACGAGCAGTTCTTC
CSGRNEQFF
>TRBD2|NA|TRBJ2-7|TRBV19
TGTGCCACCTCACTAGCGGGGGGGAGAGAGCAGTACTTC
CATSLAGGREQYF
>TRBD1|once|TRBJ2-4|TRBV5-1
TGCGCCAGCAGCTTGGATGGGACAGGGGAGAGGAAAAACATTCAGTACTTC
CASSLDGTGERKNIQYF
>NA|NA|TRBJ1-4|TRBV9
TGTGCCAGCAGCATCATGGGGGCCCTCGGTGAAAAACTGTTTTTT
CASSIMGALGEKLFF
>NA|NA|TRBJ1-5|TRBV7-9
TGTGCCAGCAGCCTTGACAACAATCAGCCCCAGCATTTT
CASSLDNNQPQHF
>NA|NA|TRBJ2-1|TRBV7-2
TGTGCCAGCAGCTTTAGGGCCAGGGGTAATGAGCAGTTCTTC
CASSFRARGNEQFF
>TRBD1|once|TRBJ1-2|TRBV7-6
TGTGCCAGCAGCGTATCGACCCCCGGGACAGGGTCTGGCTACACCTTC
CASSVSTPGTGSGYTF
>NA|NA|TRBJ1-6|TRBV19
TGTGCCAGTAGTATAGTGGCAGGGGTGTATAATTCACCCCTCCACTTT
CASSIVAGVYNSPLHF
>NA|NA|TRBJ1-3|TRBV6-5
TGTGCCAGCAGTTATCACGGTATCGGTGGAAACACCATATATTTT
CASSYHGIGGNTIYF
>TRBD1|NA|TRBJ1-6|TRBV2
TGTGCCAGCAGTTTAGACAGGGGGGGTTCACCCCTCCACTTT
CASSLDRGGSPLHF
>TRBD2|few|TRBJ2-3|TRBV2
TGTGCCAGCAAGGCACTAGCGGGGGGCCGCACAGATACGCAGTATTTT
CASKALAGGRTDTQYF
>NA|NA|TRBJ1-1|TRBV12-3/TRBV12-4
TGTGCCAGCAGGATGGCGGGTGGAACTGAAGCTTTCTTT
CASRMAGGTEAFF
>TRBD1|NA|TRBJ1-1|TRBV3-1/TRBV3-2
TGTGCCAGCAGCCAAGATGGAATCTTGTTCCAGGGGGGAACTGAAGCTTTCTTT
CASSQDGILFQGGTEAFF
>NA|NA|TRBJ2-5|TRBV3-1/TRBV3-2
TGTGCCAGCAGCCAACGGGCCGGCGGGGAGACCCAGTACTTC
CASSQRAGGETQYF
>NA|NA|TRBJ1-6|TRBV5-4
TGTGCCAGCAGCTTGGAGCGGAATTCACCCCTCCACTTT
CASSLERNSPLHF
>NA|NA|TRBJ2-2|TRBV23-1
TGCGCCAGCGGACCCACAGGGAGCCTTACGAACACCGGGGAGCTGTTTTTT
CASGPTGSLTNTGELFF
>NA|NA|TRBJ1-5|TRBV19
TGTGCCTCCCTCGCACAGGGTTCGGTTCAGCCCCAGCATTTT
CASLAQGSVQPQHF
>NA|NA|TRBJ1-4|TRBV9
TGTGCCAGCAGCGTAGCCGGGGAGCAGGAGTATGAAAAACTGTTTTTT
CASSVAGEQEYEKLFF